This T cell receptor (beta chain) was documented in a study of cytomegalovirus exposure and HLA in healthy donors. Study details: From HLA-typed donors, an early data release held about 85 million unique TCRs.

Study-level results: Later on, analysis showed that most CMV-associated TCR beta chains appeared to be HLA-restricted. In an earlier analysis, in approximately 570 donors, most V segments appeared productive either ~87% or ~30% of the time.

The CDR3 is made up of 16 amino acids. V was cut by 7 bases and J by 0 bases, with 13 bases left in between. Unrecorded immune exposure was likely among donors, who were nominally healthy when sampled. Worth noting for this clone: Its antigen is undetermined.

The PCR made use of 60 Vbeta and 13 Jbeta primers. The method was immunoSEQ multiplex PCR; TCRdb's version includes in-frame clones alone and lacks a portion of them. The sample gives some 190,000 clones, approximately 86% of which show up once; roughly 0.33% is in the top ten. The rearrangement uses TRBV6-7 and TRBJ1-6, with D unresolved. TRBV6-7 is identified as an open reading frame with a role that is uncertain. Input material: PBMCs. The sequence derives from a woman aged 25 to 39 in good health and CMV-seronegative. CDR3 residues: CASTRGKGSYNSPLHF. In DNA, the CDR3 is TGTGCCAGCACCCGGGGTAAGGGCTCCTATAATTCACCCCTCCACTTT.